This T cell receptor (beta chain) derives from a study of breast tumors, draining lymph nodes, adjacent tissues (dated by TCRdb to 2015 to 2016). About the study as a whole: Breast cancer patients provided tumor, adjacent nontumor tissue and axillary lymph nodes, and the study compared the TCR beta repertoires across these three sources. In human breast cancer, the study set out to evaluate how tumor, surrounding tissue and draining lymph node repertoires relate to one another and whether T cells may move between these sites. Results the study describes overall, beyond this receptor: The study presented the conclusion that tumor T cells originate in lymph nodes as consistent with a hypothesis, not as something directly demonstrated. Tumors showed preferential V and J gene usage, and their T-cell repertoire diversity fell below that of lymph nodes yet above that of nontumor tissue. In luminal-like breast cancer, tumor and nontumor tissue repertoires resembled each other significantly more than in basal-like breast cancer. The data were judged consistent with most tumor T cells deriving from the lymph node and then expanding within tumor tissue.

Lymph node samples came from the axillary draining lymph nodes of breast cancer patients. Reads for this sample came from an Illumina HiSeq 2000. TCR beta chain libraries were generated through multiplex PCR amplification. High-throughput sequencing was used to analyze the amplified TCR beta chain products. Using fastp trimming at Q25 and MiXCR clonotype assembly, TCRdb reanalyzed the public sequencing data and kept in-frame beta chains. Every distinct CDR3 protein forms one entry, paired with its most common genes and DNA. In all, the sample holds fewer than 150,000 distinct CDR3 sequences, and about 20% of those were seen once. Of the sample, 2% to 2.5% falls within the top ten clones. CDR3 length: 16 amino acids, cysteine to phenylalanine. The entry retains the CDR3 DNA only, 48 bases that are in frame from base 1. Based on the germline V gene, the CDR1 and CDR2 sequences are MGHRA and YSYEKL. The junction shows trimming of 4 bases on V and 6 bases on J, and the gene matches do not reach 13 bases of it.

This clonotype has ten or more counts. Its cognate antigen has yet to be identified. No quality values exist for individual bases; no much larger clone is one base distant. The chain links TRBV4-1 with TRBJ2-3, with 7 junctional bases fitting TRBD1. The source is a female donor with breast cancer. Some clones in this sample may be carry-over from other donors' samples. The source material was axillary lymph node tissue. The base sequence is TGCGCCAGCAGCCTTTCAGACAGGGTAGGGTCTGATACGCAGTATTTT. Translated, this is CASSLSDRVGSDTQYF.